Detailed here is one T cell receptor (beta chain). Its antigen is unknown. These data originate in a study of cytomegalovirus exposure and HLA in healthy donors. V gave up 6 bases and J gave up 8 bases; unmatched junction bases: 14. The CDR3 loop spans 15 amino acids. Germline V gene lookup returns CDR1 SNHLY and CDR2 FYNNEI. Findings of the study overall: Later work found most CMV-associated TCR beta chains apparently HLA-restricted. Later analysis showed TCR association rates varying by HLA locus, highest for DRB1 and lowest for HLA-C.

The PCR made use of 60 Vbeta and 13 Jbeta primers. TCRdb's copy holds only in-frame clones and misses some; the assay was immunoSEQ multiplex PCR. Of about 130,000 clones in the sample, 17% were seen once. This receptor was identified in a female donor in good health and CMV-seropositive. This rearrangement joins TRBV2 to TRBJ1-2; 8 nucleotides line up with TRBD1. The sequenced sample consisted of PBMCs. CDR3 region: CASSPLFRGLEGYTF. CDR3 DNA sequence: TGTGCCAGCAGCCCCCTGTTCAGGGGGCTAGAGGGCTACACCTTC.